This T cell receptor (beta chain) was found in a study of blood T cell repertoires in COVID-19. Across the study: Nucleic acid was either cDNA or gDNA, and it came from T cells, B-cell-depleted T cells, or PBMCs.

The junction had 7 bases not matched to a gene; V was cut back by 4 bases and J by 4 bases. The CDR3 runs 15 residues. In germline, CDR1 is LNHDA, CDR2 SQIVND (reference sequence). Clones were sequenced by immunoSEQ multiplex PCR, and TCRdb holds only the in-frame ones, with some missing. The sample carries 240,000 or so clones, just under 90% recorded once. The study drew participants aged about 18 to 89 years from some 24 US areas. Within 2 weeks of study entry, exposed participants had contacted a PCR-confirmed or clinician-diagnosed COVID-19 case. The TCR sequence derives from a man over 45 who had been exposed to COVID-19. The chain links TRBV19 to TRBJ1-2; TRBD1 aligns across 9 bases. The sequenced sample was PBMCs or T cells enriched from blood (not recorded which). CDR3 DNA: TGTGCCAGTAGTACGGGACAGGGCGTTTTCTATGGCTACACCTTC. The encoded protein is CASSTGQGVFYGYTF.